This T cell receptor (beta chain) is from a study of regulatory and conventional T cells in RAG deficiency. This clone was picked up a small number of times. Repertoires were generated with immunoSEQ multiplex PCR, while TCRdb's copy carries only in-frame clones and drops some. The repertoire holds roughly 35,000 clones, with 89% as singletons. Germline CDR1 is SGDLS and CDR2 is YYNGEE. J gave up 7 bases and V 4 bases, and 12 bases lay outside the gene matches. This CDR3 comprises 15 residues. These records were also assigned to another study, of regulatory T cells. That investigation notes: Primers: 52 TRBV forward and 13 TRBJ reverse.

Sequenced material: CD8+ T cells sorted from blood. The rearrangement uses TRBV9 and TRBJ2-7, with 9 bases identical to TRBD2. The sequence derives from a human donor in good health. The DNA of the CDR3 is TGTGCCAGCAGCCACGGGGGCGGGAGGGCCGAAGAGCAGTACTTC. Protein sequence: CASSHGGGRAEEQYF.